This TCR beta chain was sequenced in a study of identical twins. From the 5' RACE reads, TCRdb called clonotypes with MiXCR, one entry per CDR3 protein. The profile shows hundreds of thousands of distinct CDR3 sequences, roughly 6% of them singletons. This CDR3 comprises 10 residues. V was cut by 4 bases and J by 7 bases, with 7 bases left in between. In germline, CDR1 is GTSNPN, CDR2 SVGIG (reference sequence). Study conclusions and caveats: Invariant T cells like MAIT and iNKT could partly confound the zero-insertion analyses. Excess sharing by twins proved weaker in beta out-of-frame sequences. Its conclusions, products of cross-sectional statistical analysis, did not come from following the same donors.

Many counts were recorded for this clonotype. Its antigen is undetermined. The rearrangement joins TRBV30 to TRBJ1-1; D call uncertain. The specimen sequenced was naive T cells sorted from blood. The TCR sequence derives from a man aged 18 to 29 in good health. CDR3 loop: CAWIEVEAFF. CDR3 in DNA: TGTGCCTGGATTGAGGTTGAAGCTTTCTTT.